This T cell receptor (beta chain) was captured in a study of identical twins. Study-level points and caveats: The presence of invariant MAIT and iNKT cells could partly confound analyses of zero-insertion sequences. Alpha sequences out of frame and shared by twins had excess low generation probability. Within cord blood, abundant beta clonotypes carried fewer insertions, but memory repertoires showed no such trend.

Template switching created a universal primer site, and the cDNA included unique molecular identifiers. Each CDR3 protein gets one entry after TCRdb re-called the 5' RACE reads with MiXCR. Found here are 250,000 or so distinct CDR3 sequences, approximately 7% of them singletons; the top ten hold roughly 3.4%. V was cut by 9 bases and J by 6 bases, with 15 bases left in between. The CDR3 spans 13 residues. This clonotype appeared many times. The antigen remains undetermined. The same specimen was also included in a second study, on yellow fever vaccine responses in identical twins.

The origin of this receptor is a woman aged 18 to 35 in good health. V is TRBV12-3 or TRBV12-4 and J is TRBJ1-3; D perhaps matches TRBD1 (5 bases). The sequenced sample was memory (CD45RO+) T cells sorted from blood. CDR3 loop: CASVGREKNTIYF. As DNA, the CDR3 is TGTGCCAGTGTCGGCAGGGAAAAAAACACCATATATTTT.